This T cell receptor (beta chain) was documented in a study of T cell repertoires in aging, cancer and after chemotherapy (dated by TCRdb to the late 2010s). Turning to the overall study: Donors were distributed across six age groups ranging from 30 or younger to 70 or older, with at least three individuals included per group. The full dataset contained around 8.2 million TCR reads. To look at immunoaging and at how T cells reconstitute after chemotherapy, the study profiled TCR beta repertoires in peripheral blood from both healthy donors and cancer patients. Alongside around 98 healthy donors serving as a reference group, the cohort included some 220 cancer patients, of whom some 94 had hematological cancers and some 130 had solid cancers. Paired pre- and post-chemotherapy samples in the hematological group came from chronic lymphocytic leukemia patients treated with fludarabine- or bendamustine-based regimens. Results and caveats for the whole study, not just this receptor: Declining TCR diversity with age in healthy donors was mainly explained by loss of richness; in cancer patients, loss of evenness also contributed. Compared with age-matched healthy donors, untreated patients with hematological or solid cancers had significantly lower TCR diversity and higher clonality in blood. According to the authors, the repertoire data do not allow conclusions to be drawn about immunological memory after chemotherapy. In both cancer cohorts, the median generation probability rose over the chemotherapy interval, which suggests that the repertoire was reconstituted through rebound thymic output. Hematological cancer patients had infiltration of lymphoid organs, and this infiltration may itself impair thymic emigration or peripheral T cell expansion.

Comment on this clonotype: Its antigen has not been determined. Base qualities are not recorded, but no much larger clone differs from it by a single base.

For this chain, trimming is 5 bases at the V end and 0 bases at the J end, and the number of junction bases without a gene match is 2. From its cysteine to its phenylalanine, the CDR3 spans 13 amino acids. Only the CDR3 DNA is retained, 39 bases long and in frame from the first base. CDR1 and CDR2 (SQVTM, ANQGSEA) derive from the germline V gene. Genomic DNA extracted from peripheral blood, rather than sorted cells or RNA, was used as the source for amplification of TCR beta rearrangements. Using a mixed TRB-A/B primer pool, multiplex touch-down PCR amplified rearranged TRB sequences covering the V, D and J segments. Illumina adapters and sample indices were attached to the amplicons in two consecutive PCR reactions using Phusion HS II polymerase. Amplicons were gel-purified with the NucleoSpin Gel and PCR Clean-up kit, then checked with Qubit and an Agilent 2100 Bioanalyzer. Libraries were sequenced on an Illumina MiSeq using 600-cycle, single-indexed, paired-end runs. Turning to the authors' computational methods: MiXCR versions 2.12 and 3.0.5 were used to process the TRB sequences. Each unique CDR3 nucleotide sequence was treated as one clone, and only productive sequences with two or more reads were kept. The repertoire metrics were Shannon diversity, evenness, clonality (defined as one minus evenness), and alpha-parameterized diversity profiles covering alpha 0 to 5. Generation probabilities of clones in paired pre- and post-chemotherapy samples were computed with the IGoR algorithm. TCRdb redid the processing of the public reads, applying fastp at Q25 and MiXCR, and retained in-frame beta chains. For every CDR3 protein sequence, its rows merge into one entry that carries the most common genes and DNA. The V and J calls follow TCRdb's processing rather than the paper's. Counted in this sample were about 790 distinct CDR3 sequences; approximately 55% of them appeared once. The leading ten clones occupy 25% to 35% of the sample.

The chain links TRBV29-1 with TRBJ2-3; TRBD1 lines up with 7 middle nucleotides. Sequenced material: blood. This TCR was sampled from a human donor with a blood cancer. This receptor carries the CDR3 CSVLGGSTDTQYF. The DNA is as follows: TGCAGCGTTCTAGGGGGCAGCACAGATACGCAGTATTTT.